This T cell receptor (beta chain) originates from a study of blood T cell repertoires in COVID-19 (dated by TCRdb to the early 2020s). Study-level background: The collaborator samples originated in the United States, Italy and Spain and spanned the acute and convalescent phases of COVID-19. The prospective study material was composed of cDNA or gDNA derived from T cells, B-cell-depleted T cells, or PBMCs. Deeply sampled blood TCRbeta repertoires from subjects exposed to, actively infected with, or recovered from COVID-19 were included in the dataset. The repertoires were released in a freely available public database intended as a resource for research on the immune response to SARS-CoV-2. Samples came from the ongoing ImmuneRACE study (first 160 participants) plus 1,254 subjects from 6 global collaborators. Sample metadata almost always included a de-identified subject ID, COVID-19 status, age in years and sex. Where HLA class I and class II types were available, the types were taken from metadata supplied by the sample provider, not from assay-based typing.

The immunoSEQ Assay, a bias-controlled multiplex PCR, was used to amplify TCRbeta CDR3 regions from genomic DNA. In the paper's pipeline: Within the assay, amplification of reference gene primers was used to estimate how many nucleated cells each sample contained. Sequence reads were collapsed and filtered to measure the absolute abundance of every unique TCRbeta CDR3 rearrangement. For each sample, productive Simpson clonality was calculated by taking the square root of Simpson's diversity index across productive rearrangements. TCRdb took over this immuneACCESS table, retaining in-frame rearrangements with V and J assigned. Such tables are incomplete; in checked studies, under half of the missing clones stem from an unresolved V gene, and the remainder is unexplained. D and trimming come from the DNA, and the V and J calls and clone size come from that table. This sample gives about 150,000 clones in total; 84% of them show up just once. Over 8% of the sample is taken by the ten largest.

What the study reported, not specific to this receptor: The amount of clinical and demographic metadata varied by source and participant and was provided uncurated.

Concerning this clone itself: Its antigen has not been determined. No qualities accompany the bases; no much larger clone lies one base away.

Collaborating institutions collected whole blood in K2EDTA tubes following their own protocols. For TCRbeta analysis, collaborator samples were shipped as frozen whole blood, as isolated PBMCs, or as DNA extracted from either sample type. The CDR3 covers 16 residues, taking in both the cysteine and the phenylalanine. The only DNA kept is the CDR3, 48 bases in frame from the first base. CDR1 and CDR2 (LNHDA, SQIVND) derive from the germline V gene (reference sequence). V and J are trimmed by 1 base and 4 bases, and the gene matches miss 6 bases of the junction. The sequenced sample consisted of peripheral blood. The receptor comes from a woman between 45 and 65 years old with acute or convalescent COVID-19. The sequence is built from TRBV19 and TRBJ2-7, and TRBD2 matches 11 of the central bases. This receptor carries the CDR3 CASSIAGTSGGYEQYF. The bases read TGTGCCAGTAGTATAGCCGGGACTAGCGGAGGATACGAGCAGTACTTC.